The 10 T cell receptor beta chains below come from one sample, sequenced in a study of CD8 T cells in ankylosing spondylitis. In TCRdb, the 5' RACE reads were re-called with MiXCR into one record per CDR3 protein. The sample has about 130,000 distinct CDR3 sequences; around 7% are singletons. The source material was blood, either unsorted or a sorted T cell fraction (not recorded which). The receptors derive from a male donor with ankylosing spondylitis or in good health (not recorded which).

This chain joins TRBV18 and TRBJ1-6; D is unresolved. CDR1 KGHSH and CDR2 LQKENI come from the germline V gene. The CDR3 runs 16 residues. The V end was cut by 2 bases, the J end by 5 bases, with 13 bases between. CDR3 in amino acids: CASSPATAGNNSPLHF. CDR3 nucleotide sequence: TGTGCCAGCTCACCAGCTACTGCAGGAAATAATTCACCCCTCCACTTT.

There are many counts of this clonotype. The genes are TRBV5-1 and TRBJ1-4; possibly TRBD1 for D (5 bases). CDR3 length: 15 residues. CDR1 SGHRS and CDR2 YFSETQ come from the germline V gene. V lost 4 bases and J 0 bases, leaving 10 bases between the germline ends. For the CDR3, the DNA is TGCGCCAGCAGCCCGACAGATCCAACTAATGAAAAACTGTTTTTT. Translated: CASSPTDPTNEKLFF.

This clonotype came up many times. The CDR3 here is CASSSRGGLTFF. DNA of the CDR3: TGTGCCAGCAGTTCCAGGGGGGGACTGACGTTCTTC. The V gene is TRBV12-3 or TRBV12-4, the J gene TRBJ2-1; the D gene could be TRBD1 or TRBD2 (7 bases each). V was pared by 4 bases and J by 15 bases, with 16 bases between. This CDR3 comprises 12 residues.

This clonotype occurred many times. The chain carries TRBV5-1 and TRBJ2-7; the match to TRBD2 covers 10 bases. The trim removed 0 bases at V and 0 bases at J, leaving 0 bases unmatched. From germline, CDR1 is SGHRS and CDR2 YFSETQ. This CDR3 is 15 amino acids long. The CDR3 coding sequence is TGCGCCAGCAGCTTGGCTAGCGGGAGCTCCTACGAGCAGTACTTC. This encodes CASSLASGSSYEQYF.

Many counts were recorded for this clonotype. This chain links TRBV20-1 with TRBJ2-1, with 8 bases matching TRBD1. The CDR3 totals 15 residues. J lost 7 bases, V lost 7 bases, and 15 bases had no gene match. In germline, CDR1 is DFQATT, CDR2 SNEGSKA (reference sequence). The CDR3 DNA sequence: TGCAGTGTTGCAACTCCCGGGACAGGTGGGAATGAGCAGTTCTTC. Encoded protein: CSVATPGTGGNEQFF.

This clonotype showed up many times. The chain joins TRBV20-1 to TRBJ2-1; 8 bases agree with TRBD2. The germline CDR1 and CDR2 sequences are DFQATT and SNEGSKA (reference sequence). The CDR3 contains 11 residues. With 3 bases clipped from V and 13 bases from J, the junction kept 5 bases outside the gene matches. CDR3 in DNA: TGCAGTGCTAGTAGCGGGAAAACTCAGTTCTTC. Its protein is CSASSGKTQFF.

This clonotype was counted many times. V usage is TRBV15 and J usage is TRBJ1-1; D may be TRBD1 (5 bases). Looked up from germline, CDR1 is LNHNV and CDR2 is YYDKDF (reference sequence). V was pared by 0 bases and J by 7 bases, with 9 bases between. The CDR3 loop spans 13 amino acids. The CDR3 coding sequence is TGTGCCACCAGCAGAGATGCCGGGGGTGAAGCTTTCTTT. This gives the protein CATSRDAGGEAFF. The variable domain in full, with the rest retrieved from reference TRBV15 and TRBJ1-1, is DAMVIQNPRYQVTQFGKPVTLSCSQTLNHNVMYWYQQKSSQAPKLLFHYYDKDFNNEADTPDNFQSRRPNTSFCFLDIRSPGLGDTAMYLCATSRDAGGEAFFGQGTRLTVV.

This clonotype was detected a few times. In DNA, the CDR3 is TGCGCCAGCAGCTTGGTCCCGGGACTAGCGGGGGACAATGAGCAGTTCTTC. Residues: CASSLVPGLAGDNEQFF. The V call is TRBV5-1, the J call TRBJ2-1; 14 bases map to TRBD2. V was pared by 0 bases and J by 5 bases, with 4 bases of the junction left unmatched. This CDR3 spans 17 amino acids. Looked up from germline, CDR1 is SGHRS and CDR2 is YFSETQ.

This clonotype was detected many times. The V gene is TRBV11-2, the J gene TRBJ2-4; 7 nucleotides align to TRBD1. The CDR3 has 14 amino acids. CDR1 is SGHAT and CDR2 is FQNNGV in the germline V gene. J lost 9 bases, V lost 4 bases, and 9 bases had no gene match. As DNA, the CDR3 is TGTGCCAGCAGCTCCGGGACAGAAGGTGGCATTCAGTACTTC. This codes for CASSSGTEGGIQYF.

This clonotype was recorded at least ten times. CDR3 nucleotides: TGTGCCAGCAGCTTTGACAGAGCCACAGATACGCAGTATTTT. Amino acids: CASSFDRATDTQYF. V usage is TRBV7-3 and J usage is TRBJ2-3; the D gene is possibly TRBD1 (5 bases). The CDR3 has 14 amino acids. Between the trimmed V and J ends, which lost 3 bases and 2 bases, there was a span of 9 bases. The germline gives CDR1 SGHTA, CDR2 FQGTGA.